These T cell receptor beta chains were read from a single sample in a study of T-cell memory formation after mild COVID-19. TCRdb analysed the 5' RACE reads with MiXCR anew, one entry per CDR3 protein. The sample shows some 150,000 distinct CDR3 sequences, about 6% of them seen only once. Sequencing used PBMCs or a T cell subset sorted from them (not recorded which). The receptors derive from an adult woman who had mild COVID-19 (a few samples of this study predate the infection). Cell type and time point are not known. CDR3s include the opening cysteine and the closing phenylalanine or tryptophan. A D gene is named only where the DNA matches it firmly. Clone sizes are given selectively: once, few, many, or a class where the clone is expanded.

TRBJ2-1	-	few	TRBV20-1	CSAREQGPNEQFF	TGCAGTGCTAGAGAACAGGGTCCTAATGAGCAGTTCTTC
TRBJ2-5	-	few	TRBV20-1	CSARGRQGETQYF	TGCAGTGCTAGAGGAAGGCAGGGGGAGACCCAGTACTTC
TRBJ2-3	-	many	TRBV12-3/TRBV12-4	CASSRQETDTQYF	TGTGCCAGCAGTCGACAGGAGACAGATACGCAGTATTTT
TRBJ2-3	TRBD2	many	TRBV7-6	CASSLGLAGGQDTQYF	TGTGCCAGCAGCTTAGGACTAGCGGGGGGGCAAGATACGCAGTATTTT
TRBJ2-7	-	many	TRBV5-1	CASSFIQGGAYEQYF	TGCGCCAGCAGCTTTATCCAGGGAGGAGCCTACGAGCAGTACTTC
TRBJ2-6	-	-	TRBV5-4	CASSLKGPGANVLTF	TGTGCCAGCAGCTTGAAGGGCCCTGGGGCCAACGTCCTGACTTTC
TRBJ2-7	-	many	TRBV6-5	CASSYSIIGQNYEQYF	TGTGCCAGCAGTTACTCGATTATTGGACAGAACTACGAGCAGTACTTC
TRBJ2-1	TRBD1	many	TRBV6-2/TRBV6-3	CASSYTRQGPYNEQFF	TGTGCCAGCAGTTACACCCGACAGGGGCCCTACAATGAGCAGTTCTTC
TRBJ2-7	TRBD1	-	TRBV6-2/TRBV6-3	CASQGASYEQYF	TGTGCCAGCCAGGGGGCCTCCTACGAGCAGTACTTC
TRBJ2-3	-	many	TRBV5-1	CASSLDTDTQYF	TGCGCCAGCAGCTTGGACACAGATACGCAGTATTTT
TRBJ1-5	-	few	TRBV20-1	CSARKQENQPQHF	TGCAGTGCTAGGAAACAGGAAAATCAGCCCCAGCATTTT
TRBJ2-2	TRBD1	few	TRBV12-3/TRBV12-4	CASSATTGRSTGELFF	TGTGCCAGCAGCGCGACGACAGGGAGATCCACCGGGGAGCTGTTTTTT
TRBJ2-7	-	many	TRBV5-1	CASSFLSVGDGREQYF	TGCGCCAGCAGCTTCTTGTCGGTGGGAGACGGCCGGGAGCAGTACTTC
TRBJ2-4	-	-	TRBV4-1	CASSHGRQAKNIQYF	TGCGCCAGCAGCCACGGGCGGCAAGCCAAAAACATTCAGTACTTC
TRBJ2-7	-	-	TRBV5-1	CASMGDGSYEQYF	TGCGCCAGCATGGGGGACGGGTCCTACGAGCAGTACTTC